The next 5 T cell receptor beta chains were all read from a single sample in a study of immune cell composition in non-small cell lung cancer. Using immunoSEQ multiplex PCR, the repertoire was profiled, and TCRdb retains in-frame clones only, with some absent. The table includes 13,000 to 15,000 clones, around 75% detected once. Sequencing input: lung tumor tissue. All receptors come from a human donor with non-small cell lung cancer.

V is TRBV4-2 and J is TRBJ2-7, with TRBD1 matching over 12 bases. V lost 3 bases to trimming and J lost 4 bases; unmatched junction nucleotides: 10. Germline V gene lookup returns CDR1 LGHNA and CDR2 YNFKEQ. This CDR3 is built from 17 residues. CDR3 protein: CASSQAGGTGGSYEQYF. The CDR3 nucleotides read TGTGCCAGCAGCCAGGCGGGGGGGACAGGGGGCTCGTACGAGCAGTACTTC.

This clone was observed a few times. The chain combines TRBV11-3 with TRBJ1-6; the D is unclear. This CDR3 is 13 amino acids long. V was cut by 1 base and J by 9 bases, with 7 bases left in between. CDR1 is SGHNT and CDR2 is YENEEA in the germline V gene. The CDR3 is CASSLATGSPLHF. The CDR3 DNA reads TGTGCCAGCAGCTTAGCCACTGGTTCACCCCTCCACTTT.

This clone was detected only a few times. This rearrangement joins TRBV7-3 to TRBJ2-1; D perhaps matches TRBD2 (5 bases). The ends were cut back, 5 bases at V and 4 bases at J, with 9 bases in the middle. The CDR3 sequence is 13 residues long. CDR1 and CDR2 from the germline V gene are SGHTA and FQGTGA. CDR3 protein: CASSLSGYNEQFF. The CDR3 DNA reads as TGTGCCAGCAGCCTCAGCGGATACAATGAGCAGTTCTTC.

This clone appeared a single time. CDR3 nucleotides: TGTGCCAGCAGTAGGGGAAGGGCCGAAGGGGGCTACACCTTC. Its protein is CASSRGRAEGGYTF. This chain links TRBV6-5 with TRBJ1-2; the D gene is possibly TRBD1 (5 bases). The germline V gene has CDR1 MNHEY and CDR2 SVGAGI. CDR3 length: 14 amino acids. V was clipped by 5 bases and J by 8 bases, with 18 bases between them.

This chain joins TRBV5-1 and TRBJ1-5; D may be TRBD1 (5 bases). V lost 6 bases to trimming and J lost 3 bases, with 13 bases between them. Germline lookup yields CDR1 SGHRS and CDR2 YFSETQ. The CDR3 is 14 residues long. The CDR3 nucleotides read TGCGCCAGCACCTTTGACAGCCCCAATCAGCCCCAGCATTTT. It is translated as CASTFDSPNQPQHF. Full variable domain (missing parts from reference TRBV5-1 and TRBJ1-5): KAGVTQTPRYLIKTRGQQVTLSCSPISGHRSVSWYQQTPGQGLQFLFEYFSETQRNKGNFPGRFSGRQFSNSRSEMNVSTLELGDSALYLCASTFDSPNQPQHFGDGTRLSIL.